This TCR beta chain was identified during a study of blood T cell repertoires in COVID-19. At the level of the study: In each case, the material was cDNA or gDNA derived from T cells, B-cell-depleted T cells, or PBMCs.

Original analysis: Counts of nucleated cells, estimated from reference gene primer amplification, were obtained. Profiled with immunoSEQ multiplex PCR; TCRdb holds only in-frame clones, not every one. D and trimming come from the DNA, and the V and J calls and clone size come from that table. This sample has 150,000 or so clones; 70% to 90% occur once, and the top ten carry 10% to 15%. Only one count was recorded for this clone. CDR3 length equals 15 residues. The junction had 6 bases not matched to a gene; V was cut back by 3 bases and J by 6 bases. The V gene's germline CDR1 is ENHRY and CDR2 SYGVKD.

The material sequenced was peripheral blood. The sequence came from a man in his fifties or sixties with active or convalescent COVID-19. The genes are TRBV10-3 and TRBJ2-2; 8 bases map to TRBD1. The CDR3 here is CAISEWTGKAGELFF. DNA for the CDR3: TGTGCCATCAGTGAATGGACAGGGAAGGCCGGGGAGCTGTTTTTT.